This entry describes one TCR beta chain. Antigen specificity is unknown. The data are from a study of radiotherapy plus CTLA-4 blockade in lung cancer. The wider study: Patients showed objective responses in about 20% of cases, and disease control was achieved by 31%.

Germline V gene lookup returns CDR1 MNHEY and CDR2 SMNVEV (reference sequence). The CDR3 totals 12 residues. V trimming: 1 base; J trimming: 13 bases; junction bases outside the gene matches: 7. Study-level results: Early clone dynamics of blood T cells, plus interferon-beta, reportedly predicted response best.

TCRdb's copy holds only in-frame clones and misses some; the assay was immunoSEQ multiplex PCR. In the table there are tens of thousands of clones, more than 60% of which are singletons. The source was peripheral blood, collected from a patient treated with radiotherapy plus ipilimumab. The sequence came from a human donor with non-small cell lung cancer who had a partial response to radiotherapy plus ipilimumab. The chain uses TRBV27 and TRBJ2-7, with TRBD1 matching over 7 bases. CDR3 DNA: TGTGCCAGCAGTTTATTACAGGGGAAGGTCTACTTC. It specifies CASSLLQGKVYF.